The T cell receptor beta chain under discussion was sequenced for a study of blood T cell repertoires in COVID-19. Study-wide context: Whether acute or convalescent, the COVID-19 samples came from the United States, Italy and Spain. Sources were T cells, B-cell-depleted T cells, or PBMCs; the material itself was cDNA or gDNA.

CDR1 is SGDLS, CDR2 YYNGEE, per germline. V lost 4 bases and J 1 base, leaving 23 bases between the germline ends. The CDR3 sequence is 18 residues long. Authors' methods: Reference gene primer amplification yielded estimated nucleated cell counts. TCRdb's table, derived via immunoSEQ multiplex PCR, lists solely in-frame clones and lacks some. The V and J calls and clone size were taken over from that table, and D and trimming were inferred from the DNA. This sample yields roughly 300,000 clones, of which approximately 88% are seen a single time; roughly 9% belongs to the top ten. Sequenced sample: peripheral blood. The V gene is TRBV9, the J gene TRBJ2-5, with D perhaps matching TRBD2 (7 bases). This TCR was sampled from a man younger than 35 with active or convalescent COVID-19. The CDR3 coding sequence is TGTGCCAGCAGCCCCCTAGGTTTGGGGGGGGGCGTCCAAGAGACCCAGTACTTC. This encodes CASSPLGLGGGVQETQYF.